This T cell receptor (beta chain) was sequenced for a study of cytomegalovirus exposure and HLA in healthy donors. The PCR used 60 Vbeta and 13 Jbeta primers. The data were produced by immunoSEQ multiplex PCR, yet TCRdb's version contains in-frame clones alone and is incomplete. The table has 160,000 or so clones, around 85% seen once; the top ten hold about 4.5%. This clone was detected a few times. V dropped 3 bases and J dropped 1 base, with 7 bases sitting between them. Germline lookup yields CDR1 SGHDN and CDR2 FVKESK. The CDR3 runs to 13 residues. The donors, nominally healthy at sampling, likely had unrecorded immune exposures.

The clonotype originates from a man between 35 and 55 years old in good health and CMV-seronegative. The chain employs TRBV14 and TRBJ2-7; tentative D call: TRBD1 (5 bases). Sequencing was performed on PBMCs. This chain's CDR3 is CASSQDTSYEQYF. The CDR3, as DNA: TGTGCCAGCAGCCAGGACACTTCCTACGAGCAGTACTTC. Looking up the rest from reference TRBV14 and TRBJ2-7 gives the full variable domain: EAGVTQFPSHSVIEKGQTVTLRCDPISGHDNLYWYRRVMGKEIKFLLHFVKESKQDESGMPNNRFLAERTGGTYSTLKVQPAELEDSGVYFCASSQDTSYEQYFGPGTRLTVT.